This is a list of T cell receptor beta chains from one sample in a study of preoperative IRX-2 immunotherapy in early breast cancer. Sequenced by immunoSEQ multiplex PCR; TCRdb stores in-frame clones only, minus some. Among approximately 24,000 clones, roughly four fifths were seen once, and the ten largest hold less than 1.5%. The sample was lymph node tissue, taken after IRX-2 immunotherapy. The source of these receptors is a human donor with breast cancer. Both conserved end residues are part of each CDR3. Each record gives: clone size, J gene, D gene, V gene, CDR3 protein, CDR3 DNA. The D gene is left open where the match is weak. Some rows have no size entry. The others give once, few or many, or a class for an expanded clone.

NA,TRBJ1-5,NA,TRBV15,CATSRDYGGAGDQPQHF,TGTGCCACCAGCAGAGATTACGGGGGCGCGGGCGATCAGCCCCAGCATTTT
NA,TRBJ1-4,NA,TRBV29-1,CSAQPPGDEKLFF,TGCAGCGCACAACCGCCGGGAGATGAAAAACTGTTTTTT
NA,TRBJ1-1,NA,TRBV7-6,CASSAQGKGTEAFF,TGTGCCAGCAGCGCCCAGGGAAAGGGCACTGAAGCTTTCTTT
NA,TRBJ2-7,TRBD1,TRBV19,CASSFDRGYEQYF,TGTGCCAGTAGTTTCGACAGGGGGTACGAGCAGTACTTC
NA,TRBJ1-6,NA,TRBV6-8,CACPEGPYNSPLHF,TGTGCCTGCCCCGAGGGTCCCTATAATTCACCCCTCCACTTT
NA,TRBJ2-2,TRBD1,TRBV7-6,CASSLATGSTGELFF,TGTGCCAGCAGCTTGGCGACAGGGAGTACCGGGGAGCTGTTTTTT
few,TRBJ2-3,NA,TRBV11-3,CASSLGTGGNTQYF,TGTGCCAGCAGCTTGGGGACCGGGGGAAATACGCAGTATTTT
NA,TRBJ1-2,NA,TRBV28,CASSFRQYGYTF,TGTGCCAGCAGTTTCCGACAGTATGGCTACACCTTC
once,TRBJ2-1,TRBD1,TRBV5-1,CASSFPGTVVDEQFF,TGCGCCAGCAGCTTCCCCGGGACAGTCGTCGATGAGCAGTTCTTC
once,TRBJ1-1,TRBD1,TRBV19,CASRGPGTGRNTEAFF,TGTGCCAGTAGGGGGCCCGGGACAGGGCGGAACACTGAAGCTTTCTTT
NA,TRBJ2-2,NA,TRBV11-3,CASSLDSGAGELFF,TGTGCCAGCAGCTTGGACAGTGGAGCCGGGGAGCTGTTTTTT
once,TRBJ1-3,NA,TRBV28,CASARGGSSGNTIYF,TGTGCCAGCGCGAGGGGGGGCTCCTCTGGAAACACCATATATTTT
once,TRBJ1-4,NA,TRBV11-3,CASSLGGNYNEKLFF,TGTGCCAGCAGCTTAGGAGGGAATTATAATGAAAAACTGTTTTTT
NA,TRBJ1-2,NA,TRBV5-1,CASSLASTYYGYTF,TGCGCCAGCAGCTTGGCGAGTACATACTATGGCTACACCTTC
NA,TRBJ2-1,TRBD2,TRBV5-1,CASSWAGDYNEQFF,TGCGCCAGCAGCTGGGCGGGGGACTACAATGAGCAGTTCTTC
NA,TRBJ2-7,NA,TRBV18,CASSTGLNYEQYF,TGTGCCAGCTCAACCGGACTTAACTACGAGCAGTACTTC
once,TRBJ1-5,NA,TRBV19,CASSIRGLQPQHF,TGTGCCAGTAGTATAAGGGGTCTACAGCCCCAGCATTTT
NA,TRBJ1-3,NA,TRBV4-1,CASSLIEQGLSGNTIYF,TGCGCCAGCAGCCTTATTGAACAGGGCTTATCTGGAAACACCATATATTTT
NA,TRBJ2-5,NA,TRBV7-7,CASSPMGIQETQYF,TGTGCCAGCAGCCCAATGGGCATCCAAGAGACCCAGTACTTC
NA,TRBJ1-4,NA,TRBV29-1,CSVGGYRGEKLFF,TGCAGCGTTGGGGGGTATCGGGGTGAAAAACTGTTTTTT
few,TRBJ1-3,TRBD1,TRBV6-8,CASTRDRVDGNTIYF,TGTGCCAGCACTCGAGACAGGGTTGACGGAAACACCATATATTTT
NA,TRBJ2-5,NA,TRBV11-3,CASSGTGGRGRYQETQYF,TGTGCCAGCAGCGGCACAGGCGGCAGGGGGAGGTACCAAGAGACCCAGTACTTC
NA,TRBJ1-1,NA,TRBV15,CATSRDPGVGTEAFF,TGTGCCACCAGCAGAGATCCCGGGGTAGGCACTGAAGCTTTCTTT
NA,TRBJ1-2,NA,TRBV6-8,CAIRKGIYGYTF,TGTGCCATCAGGAAGGGAATCTATGGCTACACCTTC
NA,TRBJ1-4,NA,TRBV19,CASQSLLEEKLFF,TGTGCCAGTCAGTCGTTGCTAGAAGAAAAACTGTTTTTT
NA,TRBJ2-2,TRBD2,TRBV12-5,CASRASGGELFF,TGTGCTAGTAGGGCTAGCGGCGGGGAGCTGTTTTTT
NA,TRBJ1-1,NA,TRBV6-8,CASSGVTGTEAFF,TGTGCCAGCAGTGGGGTTACAGGGACTGAAGCTTTCTTT